This entry concerns a single TCR beta chain. Its antigen is unknown. This sample's TCRbeta library carried unique molecular identifier barcodes. Each CDR3 protein gets one entry after TCRdb re-called the PCR reads with MiXCR. The profile shows hundreds of thousands of distinct CDR3 sequences, roughly 14% of them singletons. J lost 3 bases, V lost 0 bases, and 4 bases had no gene match. CDR1 and CDR2 from the germline V gene are SGHAT and FQNNGV. This CDR3 is 16 amino acids long. The data were taken from a study of T-cell reconstitution after alpha-beta-depleted transplantation in children. Findings and caveats of the study: Once a year had passed after transplant, T-cell counts and diversity came mostly from newly produced T cells. Surviving recipient T cells and intrathymic progenitors accounted for some patients' high TCRbeta diversity at day 60. About two months after transplant, alpha-beta T cells reportedly came from several hundred expanded graft clones.

The TCR was taken from a girl aged 2-10 years with congenital amegakaryocytic thrombocytopenia, due to receive a stem cell transplant. Sequences were derived from PBMCs, sampled before TCRalphabeta/CD19-depleted stem cell transplant. The rearrangement links TRBV11-2 to TRBJ2-1; TRBD2 aligns across 8 bases. The CDR3 sequence: CASSLDPGGDYNEQFF. The CDR3, as DNA: TGTGCCAGCAGCTTAGATCCGGGGGGGGACTACAATGAGCAGTTCTTC.